The next 28 T cell receptor beta chains were all read from a single sample in a study of blood T cell repertoires in COVID-19. Sequencing used immunoSEQ multiplex PCR; TCRdb keeps in-frame clones, though not all of them. The table includes 250,000 to 350,000 clones, 89% detected once. The sequencing input was peripheral blood. All receptors come from a woman aged 40 to 50 who had recovered from COVID-19.

This chain connects TRBV5-1 to TRBJ2-1, with 7 nucleotides matching TRBD2. The CDR3 consists of 16 residues. Germline CDR1 and CDR2: SGHRS and YFSETQ. V lost 0 bases and J lost 7; bases outside the gene matches: 10. The CDR3 region is CASSLVALLATNEQFF. CDR3 in DNA: TGCGCCAGCAGCTTGGTTGCCCTACTAGCGACGAATGAGCAGTTCTTC.

V is TRBV6-7 and J is TRBJ1-1; D may be TRBD1 (6 bases). TRBV6-7 is placed among ORFs of uncertain function. Deletions cut 4 bases from V and 2 bases from J, with 20 bases between. The CDR3 is 17 residues long. The CDR3 nucleotides read TGTGCCAGCAGTTCCCCTTTGGGGGCATTGCCCAACACTGAAGCTTTCTTT. Its protein product is CASSSPLGALPNTEAFF.

The J gene is TRBJ2-1, the V gene TRBV1; the table's D call, TRBD2, has no DNA check behind it. TRBV1 is tagged as a pseudogene. The CDR3 has 15 residues. CDR3 protein: CTSSQRREGRDEQFF. In DNA, the CDR3 is TGCACCAGCAGCCAACGGCGGGAGGGCCGGGATGAGCAGTTCTTC.

The genes are TRBV5-1 and TRBJ2-2; D is uncertain. The CDR3 is 13 amino acids. Trimming cost V 0 bases and J 7 bases, with 7 bases left between them. Germline CDR1 is SGHRS and CDR2 is YFSETQ. The CDR3 nucleotides read TGCGCCAGCAGCTTGGAGCACTACGGGGAGCTGTTTTTT. Translation: CASSLEHYGELFF.

This clone was recorded only once. The V and J genes are TRBV5-1 and TRBJ2-1; 7 nucleotides agree with TRBD1. The CDR3 covers 16 residues. Germline CDR1 SGHRS, CDR2 YFSETQ. Trimming cost V 0 bases and J 3 bases; bases outside gene matches: 6. CDR3 DNA: TGCGCCAGCAGCTTGGGGGGGACAGTAAGCTACAATGAGCAGTTCTTC. This sequence encodes CASSLGGTVSYNEQFF.

V gene TRBV4-1 combines with J gene TRBJ2-5; the match to TRBD1 covers 10 bases. CDR3 length: 16 amino acids. The V gene's germline CDR1 is MGHRA and CDR2 YSYEKL. The V segment lost 4 bases and the J segment 3 bases; nucleotides outside the gene matches: 8. The CDR3 loop reads CASSLAIGQGEETQYF. CDR3 sequence (DNA): TGCGCCAGCAGCCTCGCTATCGGACAGGGGGAAGAGACCCAGTACTTC.

The chain carries TRBV5-1 and TRBJ2-1; TRBD2 is a possible D gene (5 bases). Trimming removed 5 bases at V and 15 bases at J, with 18 bases between. Germline V gene sequence: CDR1 SGHRS, CDR2 YFSETQ. The CDR3 consists of 12 residues. The CDR3 DNA is TGCGCCAGCAGTTCATCACTAGGTTGGGGGTTCTTC. Amino acids: CASSSSLGWGFF.

The chain is built from TRBV15 and TRBJ1-1, with a weak D call TRBD1 (6 bases). V shed 0 bases and J shed 4 bases, with 12 bases lying between them. CDR3 length: 15 amino acids. Germline-derived CDR1 and CDR2 are LNHNV and YYDKDF (reference sequence). The CDR3 DNA sequence: TGTGCCACCAGCAGAGATTTAGAAGGGGGCACTGAAGCTTTCTTT. It encodes CATSRDLEGGTEAFF.

The chain links TRBV19 to TRBJ2-1; the match to TRBD2 covers 16 bases. From germline, CDR1 is LNHDA and CDR2 SQIVND (reference sequence). Germline trimming cut 6 bases from V and 0 bases from J; bases unmatched to any gene: 5. This CDR3 has 18 amino acids. The CDR3 is CASSQGLAGGSSYNEQFF. The CDR3 region has the DNA TGTGCCAGTAGCCAGGGACTAGCGGGAGGGAGCTCCTACAATGAGCAGTTCTTC.

This sequence joins TRBV28 and TRBJ2-1, with 9 bases fitting TRBD2. J lost 5 bases, V lost 6 bases, and 11 bases had no gene match. The CDR3 is made up of 16 amino acids. CDR1 is MDHEN and CDR2 is SYDVKM in the germline V gene. DNA of the CDR3: TGTGCCAGCAGGCCAGCGGGAGGACCAACCGACAATGAGCAGTTCTTC. It encodes CASRPAGGPTDNEQFF.

This clone has just one count. The rearrangement joins TRBV2 to TRBJ2-2; TRBD2 matches 7 bases. This CDR3 has 16 residues. Germline CDR1 and CDR2: SNHLY and FYNNEI. J was trimmed by 5 bases and V by 2 bases; bases with no gene match: 8. The CDR3 region has the DNA TGTGCCAGCAGTGAATTGACTCCCGGGGGGACCGGGGAGCTGTTTTTT. The encoded protein is CASSELTPGGTGELFF.

This chain uses TRBV27 with TRBJ2-1; possibly TRBD2 for D (6 bases). CDR1 is MNHEY and CDR2 is SMNVEV in the germline V gene (reference sequence). This CDR3 spans 16 amino acids. Between the trimmed V and J ends, which lost 5 bases and 7 bases, there was a span of 21 bases. The CDR3 DNA follows: TGTGCCAGCAGTCCAATAGGTCGGGAGCGGTCGAATGAGCAGTTCTTC. Translated, it gives CASSPIGRERSNEQFF.

This clone came up many times. The chain employs TRBV21-1 and TRBJ2-7; the table's D call, TRBD2, was not checked against the DNA. TRBV21-1 is described as a pseudogene. This CDR3 comprises 14 residues. This chain's CDR3 is CASSTGTSGYEQYF. For the CDR3, the DNA is TGTGCCAGCAGCACCGGGACTAGCGGGTACGAGCAGTACTTC.

The rearrangement uses TRBV6-4 and TRBJ1-5; no firm D call. Trimming pared 3 bases from V and 1 base from J, leaving 10 bases between. CDR1 is MRHNA, CDR2 SNTAGT, per germline. The CDR3 covers 15 residues. CDR3 protein: CASSEWGGSNQPQHF. The CDR3 coding sequence is TGTGCCAGCAGTGAGTGGGGAGGAAGCAATCAGCCCCAGCATTTT.

V gene TRBV28 combines with J gene TRBJ2-7; tentatively, D is TRBD2 (5 bases). The V gene lost 3 bases and the J gene lost 2 bases, with 8 bases spanning the gap. Germline-derived CDR1 and CDR2 are MDHEN and SYDVKM. The CDR3 has 13 amino acids. CDR3 sequence reads: CASSFRGTYEQYF. The CDR3 nucleotides read TGTGCCAGCAGTTTTCGGGGAACCTACGAGCAGTACTTC.

The chain carries TRBV4-1 and TRBJ2-1; 12 nucleotides align to TRBD2. The CDR3 runs to 17 residues. With V trimmed by 4 bases and J by 4 bases, 8 bases remained unmatched. Germline V gene data show CDR1 as MGHRA and CDR2 as YSYEKL. CDR3 bases: TGCGCCAGCAGCCCCCTAGCGGGAGGGCCGTCGTACAATGAGCAGTTCTTC. This sequence encodes CASSPLAGGPSYNEQFF.

The chain recombines TRBV7-2 with TRBJ1-1, with TRBD1 identical over 8 bases. The CDR3 runs to 16 residues. CDR1 and CDR2 from the germline V gene are SGHTA and FQGNSA. The V segment lost 7 bases and the J segment 0 bases; nucleotides outside the gene matches: 10. CDR3 DNA sequence: TGTGCCAGCACCCGGACAGGGCTTATCATGAACACTGAAGCTTTCTTT. This encodes CASTRTGLIMNTEAFF.

This chain connects TRBV3-1 (or the pseudogene TRBV3-2) to TRBJ2-1; D is unresolved. The germline gives CDR1 LGHDT, CDR2 YNNKEL (reference sequence). CDR3 length: 15 amino acids. V gave up 4 bases and J gave up 5 bases, with 15 bases separating them. The CDR3 DNA follows: TGTGCCAGCAGCCTGAGACTCAATTGGGACAATGAGCAGTTCTTC. Amino acids: CASSLRLNWDNEQFF.

This clone has just one count. The chain uses TRBV4-1 and TRBJ2-6, with TRBD1 as a possible D gene (6 bases). Trimming removed 5 bases from V and 1 base from J, with 9 bases in between. CDR1 is MGHRA, CDR2 YSYEKL, per germline. The CDR3 has 15 residues. The CDR3 DNA reads as TGCGCCAGCAGCTACAGGGCATCTGGGGCCAACGTCCTGACTTTC. This gives the protein CASSYRASGANVLTF.

The chain links TRBV6-1 to TRBJ1-2; tentatively, D is TRBD1 (6 bases). Trimming took off 2 bases at V and 8 bases at J, with 12 bases between the two ends. The CDR3 spans 13 residues. CDR1 is MNHNS and CDR2 is SASEGT in the germline V gene. The DNA of the CDR3 is TGTGCCAGCAGTGAAACAGGGTACGGCGGCTACACCTTC. Its translation: CASSETGYGGYTF.

V usage is TRBV29-1 and J usage is TRBJ2-3; the match to TRBD2 covers 7 bases. Germline CDR1 reads SQVTM; CDR2 reads ANQGSEA. The V and J ends lost 2 bases and 2 bases, in that order; junction bases with no gene match: 7. This CDR3 has 15 amino acids. CDR3 region: CSVEPRLADTDTQYF. The CDR3 DNA is TGCAGCGTTGAACCCCGGCTAGCGGACACAGATACGCAGTATTTT.

The rearrangement uses TRBV28 and TRBJ2-7, with 9 bases aligning to TRBD2. The CDR3 covers 16 residues. The germline V gene has CDR1 MDHEN and CDR2 SYDVKM. V gave up 2 bases and J gave up 5 bases; unmatched junction bases: 10. The CDR3 region has the DNA TGTGCCAGCAGTTTAGGTTATGGCGGGAGGGCCCACGAGCAGTACTTC. Protein product: CASSLGYGGRAHEQYF. Combining the CDR3 with reference TRBV28 and TRBJ2-7 gives the whole variable domain DVKVTQSSRYLVKRTGEKVFLECVQDMDHENMFWYRQDPGLGLRLIYFSYDVKMKEKGDIPEGYSVSREKKERFSLILESASTNQTSMYLCASSLGYGGRAHEQYFGPGTRLTVT.

This clone was found once. The chain recombines TRBV6-5 with TRBJ2-3; unclear D gene. CDR3 size: 15 residues. V was shortened by 6 bases and J by 2 bases, with 15 bases between the two germline ends. Germline lookup yields CDR1 MNHEY and CDR2 SVGAGI. The CDR3 nucleotides read TGTGCCAGCAGAGGTAGCAGAACCGACACAGATACGCAGTATTTT. Its translation: CASRGSRTDTDTQYF.

This clone occurred once. The rearrangement uses TRBV18 and TRBJ1-1; 7 bases align to TRBD1. With V trimmed by 4 bases and J by 5 bases, 13 bases remained unmatched. Germline assignment: CDR1 KGHSH and CDR2 LQKENI. The CDR3 spans 16 residues. The CDR3 protein is CASSQFLQGRGTEAFF. For the CDR3, the DNA is TGTGCCAGCTCACAATTCTTACAGGGGAGAGGTACTGAAGCTTTCTTT.

This chain uses TRBV15 with TRBJ1-2; D unresolved. V shed 2 bases and J shed 6 bases, with 10 bases lying between them. The CDR3 is 13 residues long. The germline V gene encodes CDR1 LNHNV and CDR2 YYDKDF (reference sequence). CDR3 amino acids: CATSRQAGDGYTF. CDR3 in DNA: TGTGCCACCAGCAGACAGGCCGGGGATGGCTACACCTTC.

The rearrangement links TRBV28 to TRBJ2-7; TRBD1 matches at 7 bases. V gave up 6 bases and J gave up 2 bases; unmatched junction bases: 13. Germline V gives CDR1 MDHEN, CDR2 SYDVKM. This CDR3 is built from 16 residues. CDR3 DNA sequence: TGTGCCAGCAGCCGCACATCCGGGACAGTACCCTACGAGCAGTACTTC. Its translation: CASSRTSGTVPYEQYF. The full variable domain, with the rest looked up from reference TRBV28 and TRBJ2-7, is DVKVTQSSRYLVKRTGEKVFLECVQDMDHENMFWYRQDPGLGLRLIYFSYDVKMKEKGDIPEGYSVSREKKERFSLILESASTNQTSMYLCASSRTSGTVPYEQYFGPGTRLTVT.

This rearrangement joins TRBV12-3 or TRBV12-4 to TRBJ2-7; the D gene is possibly TRBD1 (5 bases). The V end was cut by 5 bases, the J end by 1 base, with 9 bases between. The CDR3 is 13 amino acids. This CDR3 reads CASSQDSSYEQYF. CDR3 nucleotide sequence: TGTGCCAGCAGTCAAGACAGTTCCTACGAGCAGTACTTC.

This clone has a handful of counts. This chain links TRBV4-2 with TRBJ2-1; tentatively, D is TRBD2 (6 bases). This CDR3 is 15 amino acids long. The germline V gene encodes CDR1 LGHNA and CDR2 YNFKEQ. Trimming pared 0 bases from V and 5 bases from J, leaving 11 bases between. This chain's CDR3 is CASSQDWLANNEQFF. CDR3 nucleotides: TGTGCCAGCAGCCAAGATTGGCTAGCGAACAATGAGCAGTTCTTC.